Listed here are 14 T cell receptor beta chains from one sample, sequenced in a study of blood T cell repertoires in COVID-19. The repertoire was sequenced with immunoSEQ multiplex PCR; TCRdb's copy has only in-frame clones and lacks some. The sample lists approximately 290,000 clones, 70% to 90% occurring once. Sequencing used PBMCs or T cells enriched from blood (not recorded which). The receptors were gathered from a woman under 40 who had recovered from COVID-19.

This clone turned up a few times. V is TRBV5-1 and J is TRBJ1-2; D remains ambiguous. The ends were cut back, 2 bases at V and 4 bases at J, with 15 bases in the middle. Germline loops: CDR1 SGHRS, CDR2 YFSETQ. This CDR3 is built from 15 residues. DNA of the CDR3: TGCGCCAGCAGCTTAGGCGGAGGGAACTTCTATGGCTACACCTTC. Protein sequence: CASSLGGGNFYGYTF. Full variable domain (rest looked up from reference TRBV5-1 and TRBJ1-2): KAGVTQTPRYLIKTRGQQVTLSCSPISGHRSVSWYQQTPGQGLQFLFEYFSETQRNKGNFPGRFSGRQFSNSRSEMNVSTLELGDSALYLCASSLGGGNFYGYTFGSGTRLTVV.

This rearrangement joins TRBV14 to TRBJ2-3, with 12 bases matching TRBD2. V was pared by 4 bases and J by 10 bases, with 18 bases of the junction left unmatched. CDR1 and CDR2 from the germline V gene are SGHDN and FVKESK. The CDR3 is 18 residues long. CDR3 nucleotide sequence: TGTGCCAGCAGCCCGAGGGCGCGACTAGCGGGAGAGTTGTGGGCGCAGTATTTT. It codes for CASSPRARLAGELWAQYF.

The chain employs TRBV28 and TRBJ1-5; no reliable D call. Germline-derived CDR1 and CDR2 are MDHEN and SYDVKM. CDR3 size: 15 residues. The germline V and J ends were trimmed by 10 bases and 5 bases, with 21 bases remaining between them. CDR3 in DNA: TGTGCCACCTTTACAGTTACCAGTGGCCATCAGCCCCAGCATTTT. This translates into CATFTVTSGHQPQHF.

The chain has TRBV2 and TRBJ2-2; TRBD1 matches at 8 bases. Germline CDR1 and CDR2: SNHLY and FYNNEI. The CDR3 runs 19 residues. The J segment lost 2 bases and the V segment lost 10 bases, leaving 21 bases of the junction unmatched. Here the CDR3 reads CAIIVRDRRKPTNTGELFF. In nucleotides, the CDR3 is TGTGCCATCATAGTCCGGGACAGGAGAAAGCCTACAAACACCGGGGAGCTGTTTTTT.

The genes are TRBV7-6 and TRBJ1-4; the D gene is possibly TRBD1 (6 bases). The V and J ends lost 3 bases and 3 bases respectively, with 14 bases between them. The CDR3 consists of 16 residues. Germline V gives CDR1 SGHVS, CDR2 FNYEAQ. CDR3 protein: CASSFSHRAPNEKLFF. In DNA, the CDR3 is TGTGCCAGCAGCTTCTCCCACAGGGCCCCTAATGAAAAACTGTTTTTT. Filled out from reference TRBV7-6 and TRBJ1-4, the complete variable domain reads GAGVSQSPRYKVTKRGQDVALRCDPISGHVSLYWYRQALGQGPEFLTYFNYEAQQDKSGLPNDRFSAERPEGSISTLTIQRTEQRDSAMYRCASSFSHRAPNEKLFFGSGTQLSVL.

The chain uses TRBV19 and TRBJ1-2, with D possibly TRBD1 on 6 matching bases. The CDR3 totals 14 residues. Per the germline V gene, CDR1 is LNHDA and CDR2 is SQIVND (reference sequence). The V end lost 3 bases, the J end lost 5 bases, and 13 bases lay between the germline ends. The DNA for the CDR3 is TGTGCCAGTAGTATTCTCGACAGGAATTATGGCTACACCTTC. It specifies CASSILDRNYGYTF.

Concerning this clone itself: The same CDR3 arises from other DNA sequences in this sample as well. V usage is TRBV27 and J usage is TRBJ2-7, with D uncertain. The CDR3 covers 11 residues. The V end lost 4 bases, the J end lost 4 bases, and 5 bases lay between the germline ends. Germline CDR1 reads MNHEY; CDR2 reads SMNVEV (reference sequence). The CDR3: CASSSLYEQYF. CDR3 DNA sequence: TGTGCCAGCAGTTCTCTGTACGAGCAGTACTTC.

The rearrangement links TRBV29-1 to TRBJ2-2; 7 bases align to TRBD2. Germline V lookup: CDR1 SQVTM, CDR2 ANQGSEA. The CDR3 totals 14 residues. The V and J ends lost 2 bases and 6 bases, in that order; junction bases with no gene match: 6. CDR3 amino acids: CSVEPGTKAGELFF. The CDR3 region has the DNA TGCAGCGTTGAACCCGGGACTAAAGCCGGGGAGCTGTTTTTT.

This chain connects TRBV2 to TRBJ1-4; D is ambiguous. CDR1 is SNHLY and CDR2 is FYNNEI in the germline V gene. This CDR3 region has 14 residues. Trimming took off 7 bases at V and 0 bases at J, with 9 bases between the two ends. CDR3: CASILQPTNEKLFF. The CDR3 coding sequence is TGTGCCAGCATTTTACAGCCAACTAATGAAAAACTGTTTTTT. Full variable domain (outside the CDR3, taken from reference TRBV2 and TRBJ1-4): EPEVTQTPSHQVTQMGQEVILRCVPISNHLYFYWYRQILGQKVEFLVSFYNNEISEKSEIFDDQFSVERPDGSNFTLKIRSTKLEDSAMYFCASILQPTNEKLFFGSGTQLSVL.

The V and J genes are TRBV5-1 and TRBJ1-1; D is ambiguous. Deletions cut 0 bases from V and 11 bases from J, with 14 bases between. The CDR3 is made up of 13 amino acids. CDR1 and CDR2 from the germline V gene are SGHRS and YFSETQ. Written as DNA, the CDR3 is TGCGCCAGCAGCTTGGCCCGACTGCCGATCGCTTTCTTT. Its translation is CASSLARLPIAFF.

This rearrangement joins TRBV14 to TRBJ2-1; 9 nucleotides line up with TRBD1. The CDR3 is 16 residues long. V gave up 4 bases and J gave up 7 bases; unmatched junction bases: 11. Germline CDR1 SGHDN, CDR2 FVKESK. CDR3 coding DNA: TGTGCCAGCAGCCGACCCAACGGACAGGGGAATAATGAGCAGTTCTTC. Translated: CASSRPNGQGNNEQFF.

CDR3: CASSPPTGYNEQFF. CDR3 bases: TGTGCCAGCTCACCACCCACTGGCTACAATGAGCAGTTCTTC. This chain links TRBV18 with TRBJ2-1; D remains ambiguous. Germline V gives CDR1 KGHSH, CDR2 LQKENI. The CDR3 length is 14 residues. Trimming removed 0 bases from V and 3 bases from J, with 6 bases in between.

The V and J genes are TRBV7-9 and TRBJ2-5, with 7 bases that match TRBD2. The CDR3 runs to 15 residues. The germline CDR1 and CDR2 sequences are SEHNR and FQNEAQ (reference sequence). V lost 2 bases to trimming and J lost 5 bases; unmatched junction nucleotides: 8. CDR3 DNA sequence: TGTGCCAGCAGCTTACCAGCGGGGACGGGTGAGACCCAGTACTTC. Translating gives CASSLPAGTGETQYF.

The chain carries TRBV7-9 and TRBJ2-3, with 11 bases lining up with TRBD2. Germline V gene sequence: CDR1 SEHNR, CDR2 FQNEAQ (reference sequence). This CDR3 spans 17 amino acids. With 5 bases clipped from V and 0 bases from J, the junction kept 7 bases outside the gene matches. The CDR3 nucleotides read TGTGCCAGCAGCCTAACCGGGACTAGCGGTAGCACAGATACGCAGTATTTT. Protein sequence: CASSLTGTSGSTDTQYF.